The 26 T cell receptor beta chains in this list originate from one sample, sequenced in a study of cytomegalovirus exposure and HLA in healthy donors. PCR involved 60 Vbeta and 13 Jbeta primers. Data came from immunoSEQ multiplex PCR; TCRdb stores just in-frame clones and leaves some out. The table lists 150,000 to 200,000 clones, roughly 68% of them singletons. Specimen: PBMCs. The source of these receptors is a woman younger than 45 in good health and CMV-seronegative.

The chain has TRBV5-1 and TRBJ2-2; possibly TRBD2 for D (5 bases). CDR1 and CDR2 (germline): SGHRS, YFSETQ. V was shortened by 1 base and J by 0 bases, with 7 bases between the two germline ends. There are 15 residues in the CDR3. The CDR3 DNA sequence: TGCGCCAGCAGCTTGCAGCGGTCGAACACCGGGGAGCTGTTTTTT. Translated, it gives CASSLQRSNTGELFF. Filled out from reference TRBV5-1 and TRBJ2-2, the complete variable domain reads KAGVTQTPRYLIKTRGQQVTLSCSPISGHRSVSWYQQTPGQGLQFLFEYFSETQRNKGNFPGRFSGRQFSNSRSEMNVSTLELGDSALYLCASSLQRSNTGELFFGEGSRLTVL.

V and J are TRBV5-1 and TRBJ2-5; possible D gene TRBD1, 6 bases. Germline V lookup: CDR1 SGHRS, CDR2 YFSETQ. The ends were cut back, 7 bases at V and 5 bases at J, with 18 bases in the middle. There are 14 residues in the CDR3. The CDR3 bases are TGCGCCAGCGTCCGGGCAGGGGAAGGGGAGACCCAGTACTTC. Amino acids: CASVRAGEGETQYF. Full variable domain (remainder filled in from reference TRBV5-1 and TRBJ2-5): KAGVTQTPRYLIKTRGQQVTLSCSPISGHRSVSWYQQTPGQGLQFLFEYFSETQRNKGNFPGRFSGRQFSNSRSEMNVSTLELGDSALYLCASVRAGEGETQYFGPGTRLLVL.

The chain combines TRBV27 with TRBJ2-7, with D unresolved. The CDR3 runs 13 residues. Germline V gene data show CDR1 as MNHEY and CDR2 as SMNVEV (reference sequence). Trimming took 3 bases from V and 0 from J, leaving 6 bases between them. DNA of the CDR3: TGTGCCAGCAGTTTGATGAGCTCCTACGAGCAGTACTTC. Its translation: CASSLMSSYEQYF.

The chain is built from TRBV7-6 and TRBJ2-1, with D maybe TRBD2 (7 bases). Trimming left V 5 bases short and J 10 bases short, with 21 bases between. The CDR3 is 15 residues long. CDR1 and CDR2 (germline): SGHVS, FNYEAQ. The CDR3 sequence: CASSTWGGTGKEQFF. The CDR3 nucleotides read TGTGCCAGCAGCACCTGGGGGGGCACTGGCAAGGAGCAGTTCTTC.

The rearrangement uses TRBV19 and TRBJ2-7; D call uncertain. The germline V gene has CDR1 LNHDA and CDR2 SQIVND (reference sequence). V dropped 4 bases and J dropped 0 bases, with 16 bases sitting between them. The CDR3 loop spans 16 amino acids. DNA of the CDR3: TGTGCCAGTAGTAGTTCTCGTAGCCTAAGCTCCTACGAGCAGTACTTC. Its protein is CASSSSRSLSSYEQYF.

The chain couples TRBV30 to TRBJ1-1; D is uncertain. This CDR3 contains 13 residues. Germline V gene sequence: CDR1 GTSNPN, CDR2 SVGIG (reference sequence). Trimming left V 4 bases short and J 7 bases short, with 16 bases between. CDR3 amino acids: CAWNGGAEGEAFF. The CDR3 DNA is TGTGCCTGGAACGGAGGCGCCGAAGGTGAAGCTTTCTTT.

The chain links TRBV19 to TRBJ1-4, with 7 bases identical to TRBD1. Looked up from germline, CDR1 is LNHDA and CDR2 is SQIVND (reference sequence). Unmatched junction bases numbered 7, after V lost 7 bases and J lost 8 bases. This CDR3 spans 13 amino acids. CDR3 in amino acids: CASNQGGEEKLFF. The CDR3 DNA reads as TGTGCCAGTAATCAGGGGGGCGAAGAAAAACTGTTTTTT.

This clone showed up just a few times. The chain employs TRBV7-9 and TRBJ2-2; 8 positions match TRBD1. Germline V gene data show CDR1 as SEHNR and CDR2 as FQNEAQ (reference sequence). J lost 0 bases, V lost 5 bases, and 8 bases had no gene match. The CDR3 extends over 17 amino acids. For the CDR3, the DNA is TGTGCCAGCAGCCCGAACAGGGGGAGTACGAACACCGGGGAGCTGTTTTTT. Its protein product is CASSPNRGSTNTGELFF. The full variable domain, in which reference TRBV7-9 and TRBJ2-2 provide the parts outside the CDR3, is DTGVSQNPRHKITKRGQNVTFRCDPISEHNRLYWYRQTLGQGPEFLTYFQNEAQLEKSRLLSDRFSAERPKGSFSTLEIQRTEQGDSAMYLCASSPNRGSTNTGELFFGEGSRLTVL.

This clone was observed a single time. The rearrangement links TRBV7-2 to TRBJ2-1; TRBD2 matches 15 bases. The CDR3 contains 18 residues. From germline, CDR1 is SGHTA and CDR2 FQGNSA. V dropped 3 bases and J dropped 12; count of bases not matched to a gene: 15. The CDR3 protein is CASSLRPSGTSGRSTQFF. The CDR3 DNA reads as TGTGCCAGCAGCTTGAGACCGTCCGGGACTAGCGGGAGGTCGACGCAGTTCTTC.

In its sample, this clone was seen a few times. The chain uses TRBV7-2 and TRBJ1-1; no clear D. This CDR3 is built from 13 residues. V was clipped by 5 bases and J by 5 bases, with 12 bases between them. CDR1 is SGHTA, CDR2 FQGNSA, per germline. CDR3 bases: TGTGCCAGCAGCCTGACCGGAGGGACTGAAGCTTTCTTT. This encodes CASSLTGGTEAFF.

The V gene is TRBV7-2, the J gene TRBJ1-2, with D tentatively TRBD1 (6 bases). Deletions cut 7 bases from V and 8 bases from J, with 20 bases between. The CDR3 contains 14 residues. Germline CDR1 SGHTA, CDR2 FQGNSA. The CDR3 nucleotides read TGTGCCAGCACCCCCTGGCAGGGGCATTGGGGCTACACCTTC. This codes for CASTPWQGHWGYTF.

The rearrangement uses TRBV7-2 and TRBJ2-1; 7 bases align to TRBD2. CDR3 size: 15 residues. V lost 5 bases to trimming and J lost 4 bases; unmatched junction nucleotides: 8. CDR1 is SGHTA and CDR2 is FQGNSA in the germline V gene. The CDR3 coding sequence is TGTGCCAGCAGCCACCTGTCTAGCGGATACAATGAGCAGTTCTTC. It is translated as CASSHLSSGYNEQFF. Supplemented by reference TRBV7-2 and TRBJ2-1, the full variable domain reads GAGVSQSPSNKVTEKGKDVELRCDPISGHTALYWYRQSLGQGLEFLIYFQGNSAPDKSGLPSDRFSAERTGGSVSTLTIQRTQQEDSAVYLCASSHLSSGYNEQFFGPGTRLTVL.

The chain employs TRBV5-4 and TRBJ2-2, with TRBD2 identical over 8 bases. This CDR3 has 15 amino acids. From germline, CDR1 is SGHNT and CDR2 YYREEE (reference sequence). V lost 3 bases and J lost 6; bases outside the gene matches: 7. In nucleotides, the CDR3 is TGTGCCAGCAGCTCCCGGGGGGGGCGAGCCGGGGAGCTGTTTTTT. Amino acid sequence: CASSSRGGRAGELFF.

The table lists this clone with a count of one. The chain uses TRBV5-1 and TRBJ2-7, with 8 bases aligning to TRBD1. With V trimmed by 0 bases and J by 1 base, 6 bases remained unmatched. The CDR3 is 16 amino acids. CDR1 is SGHRS, CDR2 YFSETQ, per germline. The CDR3 is CASSLEPRDRSYEQYF. CDR3 coding DNA: TGCGCCAGCAGCTTGGAACCTCGGGACAGGTCCTACGAGCAGTACTTC. Filled out from reference TRBV5-1 and TRBJ2-7, the complete variable domain reads KAGVTQTPRYLIKTRGQQVTLSCSPISGHRSVSWYQQTPGQGLQFLFEYFSETQRNKGNFPGRFSGRQFSNSRSEMNVSTLELGDSALYLCASSLEPRDRSYEQYFGPGTRLTVT.

The rearrangement uses TRBV19 and TRBJ2-4; 9 bases map to TRBD1. J was trimmed by 4 bases and V by 4 bases; bases with no gene match: 8. This CDR3 comprises 16 residues. CDR1 and CDR2 from the germline V gene are LNHDA and SQIVND (reference sequence). The CDR3 loop is CASSTLNRGRKNIQYF. CDR3 in DNA: TGTGCCAGTAGTACCCTCAACAGGGGGCGGAAAAACATTCAGTACTTC.

The chain is built from TRBV11-2 and TRBJ2-5, with 9 bases lining up with TRBD2. The J call may be wrong; the DNA end is better matched by TRBJ2-7. CDR1 is SGHAT, CDR2 FQNNGV, per germline. The CDR3 runs to 15 residues. Written as DNA, the CDR3 is TGTGCCAGCAGCTTCGGGGCGGGAGGGGGGTACGAGCAGTACTTC. Translated, it gives CASSFGAGGGYEQYF.

The J gene is TRBJ2-4, the V gene TRBV2; 9 bases align to TRBD1. With V trimmed by 9 bases and J by 0 bases, 9 bases remained unmatched. In germline, CDR1 is SNHLY, CDR2 FYNNEI. The CDR3 spans 16 residues. The CDR3 DNA is TGTGCCAGTGGGAGACAGGGGGGACTAGCCAAAAACATTCAGTACTTC. Its protein is CASGRQGGLAKNIQYF.

The chain employs TRBV5-1 and TRBJ2-7, with 8 bases identical to TRBD1. J lost 0 bases, V lost 0 bases, and 2 bases had no gene match. CDR1 SGHRS and CDR2 YFSETQ come from the germline V gene. The length of the CDR3 is 15 residues. CDR3 bases: TGCGCCAGCAGCTTGGGGACAGGGAGCTCCTACGAGCAGTACTTC. Translation gives CASSLGTGSSYEQYF.

V and J are TRBV18 and TRBJ2-2; TRBD1 matches at 9 bases. CDR1 is KGHSH, CDR2 LQKENI, per germline. Germline trimming cut 2 bases from V and 6 bases from J; bases unmatched to any gene: 10. CDR3 length equals 17 residues. This CDR3 is CASSPRTGQGSSGELFF. The CDR3 nucleotides are TGTGCCAGCTCACCAAGGACGGGACAGGGTTCGTCCGGGGAGCTGTTTTTT.

This clone was observed a few times. The chain carries TRBV4-1 and TRBJ2-1; maybe TRBD1 (5 bases). CDR1 is MGHRA, CDR2 YSYEKL, per germline. V lost 1 base and J lost 3, with 22 bases in between. The CDR3 covers 19 residues. Written as DNA, the CDR3 is TGCGCCAGCAGCCAAGGGCGCCGGGTGCCGACAGTGGGCTACAATGAGCAGTTCTTC. Translating gives CASSQGRRVPTVGYNEQFF.

This clone was seen only once. The chain has TRBV30 and TRBJ1-3; D gene unclear. Per the germline V gene, CDR1 is GTSNPN and CDR2 is SVGIG (reference sequence). The V end lost 4 bases, the J end lost 0 bases, and 10 bases lay between the germline ends. The CDR3 spans 14 residues. DNA of the CDR3: TGTGCCTGGAATCTCGGGAGCTCTGGAAACACCATATATTTT. Its translation: CAWNLGSSGNTIYF. The complete variable domain, with remaining parts taken from reference TRBV30 and TRBJ1-3, reads SQTIHQWPATLVQPVGSPLSLECTVEGTSNPNLYWYRQAAGRGLQLLFYSVGIGQISSEVPQNLSASRPQDRQFILSSKKLLLSDSGFYLCAWNLGSSGNTIYFGEGSWLTVV.

V usage is TRBV15 and J usage is TRBJ2-3; 10 positions match TRBD1. Germline lookup yields CDR1 LNHNV and CDR2 YYDKDF (reference sequence). This CDR3 region has 18 residues. The J segment lost 3 bases and the V segment lost 0 bases, leaving 9 bases of the junction unmatched. CDR3 nucleotides: TGTGCCACCAGCAGAGATGATATAGGACAGGGGGTTACAGATACGCAGTATTTT. It encodes CATSRDDIGQGVTDTQYF.

This sequence joins TRBV7-2 and TRBJ2-7; D may be TRBD2 (5 bases). The V gene's germline CDR1 is SGHTA and CDR2 FQGNSA. V lost 3 bases and J 6 bases, leaving 21 bases between the germline ends. This CDR3 is 16 amino acids long. The CDR3 DNA is TGTGCCAGCAGCTTGGCAAAGCGGCAGGTCCTGGGCGAGCAGTACTTC. It codes for CASSLAKRQVLGEQYF.

This clone appeared a few times. The chain joins TRBV6-1 to TRBJ1-3, with D hard to call. The CDR3 sequence is 15 residues long. V lost 1 base and J 8 bases, leaving 15 bases between the germline ends. CDR1 and CDR2 (germline): MNHNS, SASEGT. The DNA of the CDR3 is TGTGCCAGCAGTGAAGTCTTGAGACTCCGAGACACCATATATTTT. Amino acids: CASSEVLRLRDTIYF.

The rearrangement uses TRBV21-1 and TRBJ1-1. TRBV21-1 is deemed a pseudogene. This CDR3 has 15 residues. The CDR3 protein is CASSRERLMNTEAFF. The CDR3 bases are TGTGCCAGCAGCCGAGAACGTTTAATGAACACTGAAGCTTTCTTT.

This chain links TRBV7-2 with TRBJ2-1; 9 nucleotides match TRBD2. The germline CDR1 and CDR2 sequences are SGHTA and FQGNSA. This CDR3 region has 14 residues. J lost 7 bases, V lost 3 bases, and 4 bases had no gene match. The CDR3 reads CASSLAGGQNEQFF. The DNA of the CDR3 is TGTGCCAGCAGCTTGGCGGGAGGGCAGAATGAGCAGTTCTTC. The variable domain in full, completed from reference TRBV7-2 and TRBJ2-1, reads GAGVSQSPSNKVTEKGKDVELRCDPISGHTALYWYRQSLGQGLEFLIYFQGNSAPDKSGLPSDRFSAERTGGSVSTLTIQRTQQEDSAVYLCASSLAGGQNEQFFGPGTRLTVL.